This is a list of T cell receptor beta chains from one sample in a study of beta chain features in type 1 diabetes. Profiling relied on immunoSEQ multiplex PCR, and the TCRdb table lists in-frame clones only, not all of them. The table includes 350,000 to 450,000 clones, roughly 12% detected once. The sample was naive CD4+ T cells from blood. These receptors all come from a woman aged 18-29 years with type 1 diabetes. CDR3s leave out the opening cysteine and the closing phenylalanine or tryptophan.

V gene	CDR3 length	CDR3 protein
TRBV5-1	13	ASSTDRGDTGELF
TRBV11-2	11	ASSLDPWEVAF
TRBV11-2	12	ASSGLRQRPEQF
TRBV19	11	ASSMEVNQPQH
TRBV4-1	12	ASSQDIGREQQF
TRBV27	12	ASSPRVFTDTQY
TRBV9	10	ATTTSTDTQY
TRBV27	14	ASRARGSGGDYEQY
TRBV15	16	ATSRPGQGMQGSYTQY
TRBV30	13	AWTSGLAGSAEQY
TRBV7-2	16	ASSFRGWGSSYNSPLH
TRBV19	12	ASSPDRSTDTQY
TRBV15	10	ATSPRGGRQY
TRBV4-2	13	ASSQAGQNSYEQY
TRBV18	12	ASSRQGKNTEAF
TRBV29-1	13	SVRPGTSGEETQY
TRBV30	10	ASNRDSYEQY
TRBV7-2	13	ASSSTVNSNQPQH
TRBV5-1	9	ATHSGSRQY
TRBV19	11	AAGPGLLETQY
TRBV30	9	AWSTFTEAF
TRBV7-2	11	ASGRGTTYEQY
TRBV7-9	14	ASSLGNRQGSYEQY
TRBV6-5	13	ASSYSLASNYGYT
TRBV30	13	AWGTFRQGYTEAF
TRBV28	14	ASSLPPGQGTYEQY
TRBV14	13	ASSHLDSPTYEQY
TRBV5-1	14	ASSLVGLAVSNEQF
TRBV28	13	ASSFSSAGANVLT
TRBV25-1	10	ASSGFRTEAF
TRBV2	10	ASMWVRTEAF
TRBV6-5	13	ASSNQGQGNSPLH
TRBV7-9	12	ASSLVWAENIQY
TRBV25-1	13	ASRPTFPLNTEAF
TRBV13	12	ASSFGRPLGSQY
TRBV2	10	ASEGNTGELF
TRBV5-5	12	ASSRDSGNTEAF
TRBV9	12	ASSETSGGYEQY
TRBV5-8	12	ASSLGSGTYEQY
TRBV7-6	12	ASSPQLDPDTQY
TRBV11-3	13	ASSSRQTNTGELF
TRBV7-2	11	ASSFGGAYGYT
TRBV14	12	ASSKPAANYEQY
TRBV4-3	14	ASSQASTGAYTEAF
TRBV7-2	15	ASSFVGTSGGAYEQY
TRBV29-1	9	SVDVSYEQY
TRBV7-2	13	ASSPWGGADQPQH
TRBV10-3	10	AISPRGYEQY